This T cell receptor (beta chain) was obtained from a study of blood T cell repertoires in COVID-19. For the study at large: Samples came from the United States, Italy and Spain, spanning acute and convalescent COVID-19. In each case, the material was cDNA or gDNA derived from T cells, B-cell-depleted T cells, or PBMCs.

This CDR3 has 15 residues. Looked up from germline, CDR1 is MDHEN and CDR2 is SYDVKM. V lost 2 bases, J lost 10 bases, and 20 bases lay in between. Per the original methods: Estimates of nucleated cell counts were drawn from the amplification of reference gene primers. Some clones are missing from TCRdb's copy, which holds only in-frame ones; the method was immunoSEQ multiplex PCR. V, J and clone size were drawn from that table, and D and trimming were deduced from the DNA. The sample has about 49,000 clones, around 90% seen once. The V and J genes are TRBV28 and TRBJ1-1; possible D gene TRBD1, 6 bases. What was sequenced was peripheral blood. The receptor was isolated from a man of 80 years or more with acute or convalescent COVID-19. The CDR3 sequence is CASSLGDRPLRGAFF. The CDR3 DNA is TGTGCCAGCAGTTTAGGAGACAGGCCTTTACGGGGAGCTTTCTTT.